This T cell receptor beta chain was identified during a study of regulatory T cells in long-lasting Graves disease. Indicated time point: persistent/refractory GD, antithyroid drugs over 5 years with positive TRAb. Extracted PBMC RNA gave rise to the TCR library. A few counts support this clonotype. The TCR beta library used iRepertoire HTBI primers with Arm-PCR amplification of CDR3. TCRdb fed the multiplex PCR reads into MiXCR, producing one record per CDR3 protein. The data show about 400,000 distinct CDR3 sequences, less than 25% seen once. This specimen was peripheral blood mononuclear cells (PBMCs), taken when the disease was refractory, from a patient treated with antithyroid drugs. This sequence was found in a female donor with Graves disease.

The CDR3 region is CASSTGLISPLHF. CDR3 in DNA: TGTGCCAGCAGTACCGGACTTATTTCACCCCTCCACTTT. The genes are TRBV6-1 and TRBJ1-6; D is undetermined. Germline assignment: CDR1 MNHNS and CDR2 SASEGT. The CDR3 length is 13 residues. V gave up 5 bases and J gave up 9 bases, with 11 bases separating them.